These 11 T cell receptor beta chains were sequenced from one sample in a study of blood T cell repertoires in COVID-19. Measured with immunoSEQ multiplex PCR; TCRdb has only the in-frame clones, and not every one. The table records some 120,000 clones, about 88% of them present only once. The sequenced sample was peripheral blood. All receptors come from a woman of 80 years or more with acute or convalescent COVID-19.

The gene calls are TRBV11-2 and TRBJ2-7, with 7 nucleotides matching TRBD1. The length of the CDR3 is 17 residues. Germline V gene lookup returns CDR1 SGHAT and CDR2 FQNNGV. Germline trimming cut 1 base from V and 0 bases from J; bases unmatched to any gene: 9. The CDR3 sequence: CASSLAGQVGFSYEQYF. Written as DNA, the CDR3 is TGTGCCAGCAGCTTAGCAGGACAGGTGGGGTTCTCCTACGAGCAGTACTTC. Full variable domain (missing parts from reference TRBV11-2 and TRBJ2-7): EAGVAQSPRYKIIEKRQSVAFWCNPISGHATLYWYQQILGQGPKLLIQFQNNGVVDDSQLPKDRFSAERLKGVDSTLKIQPAKLEDSAVYLCASSLAGQVGFSYEQYFGPGTRLTVT.

The sample holds one count of this clone. V and J are TRBV15 and TRBJ2-5, with 10 bases that match TRBD2. The CDR3 spans 17 residues. Per germline, CDR1 LNHNV and CDR2 YYDKDF (reference sequence). The ends lost 1 base at V and 2 bases at J; junction bases unmatched: 7. The CDR3 is CATSRGELAGSQETQYF. CDR3 DNA sequence: TGTGCCACCAGCAGAGGGGAACTAGCGGGGTCTCAAGAGACCCAGTACTTC.

The chain combines TRBV5-1 with TRBJ1-2, with 7 bases matching TRBD1. CDR3 length: 15 amino acids. Germline assignment: CDR1 SGHRS and CDR2 YFSETQ. V dropped 3 bases and J dropped 3; count of bases not matched to a gene: 8. For the CDR3, the DNA is TGCGCCAGCAGCTCTTACAGGGGTGCCGACTATGGCTACACCTTC. This codes for CASSSYRGADYGYTF.

The sample holds one count of this clone. The gene calls are TRBV5-1 and TRBJ2-2, with TRBD2 matching 7 bases. Germline V lookup: CDR1 SGHRS, CDR2 YFSETQ. V was pared by 4 bases and J by 3 bases, with 6 bases of the junction left unmatched. This CDR3 comprises 15 residues. CDR3 nucleotides: TGCGCCAGCAGCCGTACTAGCGATCACACCGGGGAGCTGTTTTTT. Its translation: CASSRTSDHTGELFF.

This rearrangement joins TRBV3-1 (or the pseudogene TRBV3-2) to TRBJ1-3, with 7 nucleotides matching TRBD1. V lost 1 base and J lost 4; bases outside the gene matches: 7. Germline V gives CDR1 LGHDT, CDR2 YNNKEL (reference sequence). The CDR3 is made up of 16 amino acids. In DNA form, the CDR3 reads TGTGCCAGCAGCCAAGTCACAGGGGCAGGGGGAAACACCATATATTTT. Its protein is CASSQVTGAGGNTIYF.

The chain carries TRBV6-5 and TRBJ2-3; 7 nucleotides match TRBD2. The germline V gene has CDR1 MNHEY and CDR2 SVGAGI. The CDR3 runs to 13 residues. The trim removed 6 bases at V and 11 bases at J, leaving 11 bases unmatched. The CDR3 spells CASRGPREAVQYF. The CDR3 DNA reads as TGTGCCAGCAGGGGCCCCCGGGAGGCGGTGCAGTATTTT.

This clone was seen only once. The J gene is TRBJ2-7, the V gene TRBV15; TRBD1 matches at 7 bases. The CDR3 has 18 amino acids. Trimming cost V 0 bases and J 3 bases; bases outside gene matches: 14. Germline CDR1 and CDR2: LNHNV and YYDKDF (reference sequence). CDR3 nucleotides: TGTGCCACCAGCAGAGATATCGGTTTGGGACAGAGAAACTACGAGCAGTACTTC. Protein product: CATSRDIGLGQRNYEQYF. Combining the CDR3 with reference TRBV15 and TRBJ2-7 gives the whole variable domain DAMVIQNPRYQVTQFGKPVTLSCSQTLNHNVMYWYQQKSSQAPKLLFHYYDKDFNNEADTPDNFQSRRPNTSFCFLDIRSPGLGDTAMYLCATSRDIGLGQRNYEQYFGPGTRLTVT.

CDR3 DNA sequence: TGTGCCAGCAGCCAAGATAGGGGAAAGCGGGGGCGGGATGAGCAGTTCTTC. It translates to CASSQDRGKRGRDEQFF. This chain links TRBV14 with TRBJ2-1; 8 nucleotides line up with TRBD2. The V segment lost 0 bases and the J segment 8 bases; nucleotides outside the gene matches: 12. The CDR3 has 17 residues. Germline V gene sequence: CDR1 SGHDN, CDR2 FVKESK. The entire variable domain, with the rest obtained from reference TRBV14 and TRBJ2-1, is as follows: EAGVTQFPSHSVIEKGQTVTLRCDPISGHDNLYWYRRVMGKEIKFLLHFVKESKQDESGMPNNRFLAERTGGTYSTLKVQPAELEDSGVYFCASSQDRGKRGRDEQFFGPGTRLTVL.

The V and J genes are TRBV6-2 or TRBV6-3 and TRBJ2-2, with 9 bases identical to TRBD1. Losses at the gene ends were 4 bases for V and 6 bases for J; bases not matched to a gene: 3. The CDR3 is made up of 14 amino acids. CDR1 is MNHEY and CDR2 is SVGEGT in the germline V gene. DNA for the CDR3: TGTGCCAGCAGTTTTGACAGGGGGTCCGGGGAGCTGTTTTTT. Protein sequence: CASSFDRGSGELFF.

This chain uses TRBV19 with TRBJ1-5; the D is unclear. The CDR3 runs to 16 residues. V dropped 1 base and J dropped 6 bases, with 16 bases sitting between them. Germline CDR1 is LNHDA and CDR2 is SQIVND (reference sequence). The CDR3 reads CASSIGGGLAGQPQHF. The CDR3 DNA reads as TGTGCCAGTAGTATAGGCGGAGGCTTGGCTGGTCAGCCCCAGCATTTT.

This clone was counted between two and nine times. The CDR3 nucleotides read TGTGCCAGCGGAGGAGGAGGCAGGGGGCGCGAGCAGTACTTC. It yields the protein CASGGGGRGREQYF. V is TRBV27 and J is TRBJ2-7; the match to TRBD1 covers 8 bases. Trimming took 8 bases from V and 6 from J; bases not matched to a gene: 12. Germline CDR1 is MNHEY and CDR2 is SMNVEV (reference sequence). The CDR3 spans 14 residues.